This entry lists 27 T cell receptor beta chains sequenced from one sample in a study of cytomegalovirus exposure and HLA in healthy donors. The PCR ran on 60 Vbeta and 13 Jbeta primers. Method: immunoSEQ multiplex PCR; TCRdb's copy keeps in-frame clones and lacks some. Of approximately 120,000 clones detected, approximately 83% appear once; the ten largest clones hold roughly 3.5%. The sample comprised PBMCs. The receptors come from a middle-aged woman in good health and CMV-seropositive.

V gene TRBV9 combines with J gene TRBJ2-6; a possible D gene is TRBD1 (6 bases). This CDR3 has 16 amino acids. Germline V lookup: CDR1 SGDLS, CDR2 YYNGEE. Trimming removed 4 bases from V and 0 bases from J, with 11 bases in between. The CDR3 region is CASSPSRGSGANVLTF. Written as DNA, the CDR3 is TGTGCCAGCAGCCCCAGCAGGGGCTCTGGGGCCAACGTCCTGACTTTC.

CDR3 residues: CASTLTGGAGNTIYF. As DNA, the CDR3 is TGTGCCAGCACTTTGACAGGGGGCGCTGGAAACACCATATATTTT. The chain has TRBV2 and TRBJ1-3, with 10 positions matching TRBD1. Trimming at V came to 7 bases and at J to 2 bases, leaving 5 bases not matched to a gene. Germline V lookup: CDR1 SNHLY, CDR2 FYNNEI. The CDR3 runs 15 residues.

The chain couples TRBV7-2 to TRBJ2-1; tentatively, D is TRBD1 (6 bases). Trimming took off 4 bases at V and 7 bases at J, with 14 bases between the two ends. Germline CDR1 SGHTA, CDR2 FQGNSA. This CDR3 is 14 amino acids long. CDR3 nucleotide sequence: TGTGCCAGCAGCTCCCCGGGCAGGGGAAATGAGCAGTTCTTC. Translating it yields CASSSPGRGNEQFF. Full variable domain (rest looked up from reference TRBV7-2 and TRBJ2-1): GAGVSQSPSNKVTEKGKDVELRCDPISGHTALYWYRQSLGQGLEFLIYFQGNSAPDKSGLPSDRFSAERTGGSVSTLTIQRTQQEDSAVYLCASSSPGRGNEQFFGPGTRLTVL.

V and J are TRBV9 and TRBJ2-7, with 8 bases that match TRBD1. V was pared by 2 bases and J by 7 bases, with 8 bases of the junction left unmatched. Germline-derived CDR1 and CDR2 are SGDLS and YYNGEE. CDR3 length: 14 amino acids. CDR3: CASSVSTGVREQYF. The DNA for the CDR3 is TGTGCCAGCAGCGTGTCGACAGGGGTTAGGGAGCAGTACTTC.

The rearrangement uses TRBV2 and TRBJ2-5; 9 bases are shared with TRBD2. This CDR3 has 14 residues. Germline trimming cut 5 bases from V and 0 bases from J; bases unmatched to any gene: 1. CDR1 is SNHLY and CDR2 is FYNNEI in the germline V gene. The CDR3 protein is CASSWTSDQETQYF. Written as DNA, the CDR3 is TGTGCCAGCAGTTGGACTAGCGACCAAGAGACCCAGTACTTC.

The chain joins TRBV7-8 to TRBJ2-5; D is undetermined. The CDR3 consists of 14 residues. Germline V gives CDR1 SGHVS, CDR2 FQNEAQ. Trimming took off 1 base at V and 5 bases at J, with 11 bases between the two ends. The CDR3 DNA reads as TGTGCCAGCAGCTTAGTGCCCAACGGGGAGACCCAGTACTTC. This translates into CASSLVPNGETQYF.

A remark on this clone: An end of the junction differs from the germline gene, which may be a read error. The rearrangement joins TRBV28 to TRBJ2-5, with D perhaps matching TRBD1 (5 bases). This CDR3 is built from 14 residues. Germline assignment: CDR1 MDHEN and CDR2 SYDVKM. The CDR3 reads CASSPGQSQGTQYF. CDR3 in DNA: TGTGCCAGCAGTCCTGGACAATCCCAAGGGACCCAGTACTTC.

V is TRBV11-2 and J is TRBJ1-5, with 8 bases identical to TRBD1. CDR3 length: 14 amino acids. The junction had 7 bases not matched to a gene; V was cut back by 5 bases and J by 7 bases. Germline loops: CDR1 SGHAT, CDR2 FQNNGV. The CDR3, as DNA: TGTGCCAGCAGCCGGACAGGGAATGACCAGCCCCAGCATTTT. This codes for CASSRTGNDQPQHF.

The V and J genes are TRBV27 and TRBJ1-5; TRBD1 agrees at 8 bases. This CDR3 has 16 residues. Germline assignment: CDR1 MNHEY and CDR2 SMNVEV (reference sequence). V was clipped by 3 bases and J by 3 bases; unmatched bases: 7. The CDR3 nucleotides are TGTGCCAGCAGTTTCAACCCGACAGGGGCCAATCAGCCCCAGCATTTT. Translated: CASSFNPTGANQPQHF.

This chain connects TRBV5-6 to TRBJ2-5; D possibly corresponds to TRBD1 (7 bases). The CDR3 loop spans 15 amino acids. V gave up 0 bases and J gave up 2 bases, with 11 bases separating them. From germline, CDR1 is SGHDT and CDR2 YYEEEE. The CDR3 loop is CASSLAPGGQETQYF. The CDR3 nucleotides are TGTGCCAGCAGCTTGGCCCCAGGGGGGCAAGAGACCCAGTACTTC.

The chain recombines TRBV6-1 with TRBJ2-2; TRBD1 matches at 9 bases. CDR1 is MNHNS, CDR2 SASEGT, per germline. The CDR3 has 13 amino acids. The junction had 4 bases not matched to a gene; V was cut back by 8 bases and J by 6 bases. CDR3 coding DNA: TGTGCCAGCCTCGGGACAGGGTCCGGGGAGCTGTTTTTT. It encodes CASLGTGSGELFF.

V usage is TRBV28 and J usage is TRBJ1-3; 8 nucleotides line up with TRBD1. J was trimmed by 2 bases and V by 6 bases; bases with no gene match: 12. The CDR3 consists of 17 residues. The germline V gene encodes CDR1 MDHEN and CDR2 SYDVKM. The CDR3 DNA is TGTGCCAGCAGACTTCGAGTCAGGGGGCGGCCTGGAAACACCATATATTTT. This sequence encodes CASRLRVRGRPGNTIYF.

The gene calls are TRBV4-3 and TRBJ2-5; 12 bases agree with TRBD2. The J call is in doubt because the DNA end fits TRBJ2-7 better. The CDR3 contains 15 residues. Germline CDR1 LGHNA, CDR2 YSLEER. The CDR3 protein is CASSQGLGLAGEQYF. CDR3 nucleotide sequence: TGCGCCAGCAGCCAAGGTCTGGGACTAGCGGGCGAGCAGTACTTC.

The V and J genes are TRBV28 and TRBJ2-1; TRBD2 aligns across 9 bases. The CDR3 runs to 15 residues. In germline, CDR1 is MDHEN, CDR2 SYDVKM. The J segment lost 7 bases and the V segment lost 6 bases, leaving 10 bases of the junction unmatched. The CDR3 protein is CASSVIAGVWNEQFF. The CDR3 region has the DNA TGTGCCAGCAGCGTTATAGCGGGAGTTTGGAATGAGCAGTTCTTC. Full variable domain (outside the CDR3, taken from reference TRBV28 and TRBJ2-1): DVKVTQSSRYLVKRTGEKVFLECVQDMDHENMFWYRQDPGLGLRLIYFSYDVKMKEKGDIPEGYSVSREKKERFSLILESASTNQTSMYLCASSVIAGVWNEQFFGPGTRLTVL.

This clone was picked up one time. The V gene is TRBV7-2, the J gene TRBJ1-1; the D is unclear. This CDR3 spans 12 amino acids. Germline-derived CDR1 and CDR2 are SGHTA and FQGNSA. V lost 3 bases, J lost 0 bases, and 2 bases lay in between. The CDR3 DNA sequence: TGTGCCAGCAGCTTTATGAACACTGAAGCTTTCTTT. This encodes CASSFMNTEAFF.

The table lists this clone with a count of one. The chain recombines TRBV7-2 with TRBJ1-5; 7 nucleotides agree with TRBD1. The trim removed 4 bases at V and 4 bases at J, leaving 1 base unmatched. CDR1 and CDR2 (germline): SGHTA, FQGNSA. CDR3 size: 13 residues. DNA for the CDR3: TGTGCCAGCAGCTCGACAGGGAATCAGCCCCAGCATTTT. Its protein is CASSSTGNQPQHF.

The chain uses TRBV6-1 and TRBJ1-5; 11 nucleotides line up with TRBD1. Germline lookup yields CDR1 MNHNS and CDR2 SASEGT. The V gene end was trimmed by 8 bases and the J gene end by 8 bases; junction bases not matched to a gene: 11. There are 15 residues in the CDR3. CDR3 sequence reads: CASSTPGQGVKPQHF. The CDR3 DNA sequence: TGTGCCAGCTCAACTCCGGGACAGGGGGTGAAGCCCCAGCATTTT.

This sequence joins TRBV30 and TRBJ2-3; tentative D call: TRBD1 (6 bases). The CDR3 sequence is 12 residues long. Germline lookup yields CDR1 GTSNPN and CDR2 SVGIG (reference sequence). The germline V and J ends were trimmed by 4 bases and 3 bases, with 8 bases remaining between them. In DNA, the CDR3 is TGTGCCTGGACCACAGGGACAGATACGCAGTATTTT. Its protein is CAWTTGTDTQYF.

The chain is built from TRBV28 and TRBJ1-5; 9 bases match TRBD1. The J segment lost 0 bases and the V segment lost 4 bases, leaving 10 bases of the junction unmatched. CDR3 length equals 18 residues. Germline CDR1 and CDR2: MDHEN and SYDVKM. The CDR3 loop reads CASSSSGTGTFSNQPQHF. The CDR3, as DNA: TGTGCCAGCAGTTCCTCCGGGACAGGGACTTTTAGCAATCAGCCCCAGCATTTT.

This chain joins TRBV10-3 and TRBJ2-1; TRBD2 aligns across 14 bases. Germline V lookup: CDR1 ENHRY, CDR2 SYGVKD. The CDR3 spans 16 residues. V trimming: 4 bases; J trimming: 1 base; junction bases outside the gene matches: 0. CDR3 residues: CAISGTSGRSYNEQFF. The CDR3 region has the DNA TGTGCCATCAGTGGGACTAGCGGGAGGTCCTACAATGAGCAGTTCTTC.

For the CDR3, the DNA is TGTGCCTGGAGTTGGACAGGGCGAAACACCATATATTTT. Protein product: CAWSWTGRNTIYF. V gene TRBV30 combines with J gene TRBJ1-3, with 8 bases identical to TRBD1. This CDR3 region has 13 residues. Germline V lookup: CDR1 GTSNPN, CDR2 SVGIG (reference sequence). V lost 2 bases, J lost 5 bases, and 2 bases stayed unmatched.

The rearrangement links TRBV19 to TRBJ2-7; TRBD1 might be the D (5 bases). In germline, CDR1 is LNHDA, CDR2 SQIVND (reference sequence). The V end was cut by 5 bases, the J end by 6 bases, with 14 bases between. The CDR3 covers 13 residues. CDR3 loop: CASSLPGSSEQYF. The CDR3 DNA is TGTGCCAGTAGTCTACCAGGGTCCAGCGAGCAGTACTTC.

The CDR3 DNA is TGTGCCAGCAGCCCCTCGACAGGGGGCTATGGCTACACCTTC. Translation gives CASSPSTGGYGYTF. J is TRBJ1-2 and V is TRBV7-3, with TRBD1 matching over 9 bases. The trim removed 5 bases at V and 4 bases at J, leaving 5 bases unmatched. CDR1 is SGHTA and CDR2 is FQGTGA in the germline V gene. The CDR3 has 14 amino acids.

V gene TRBV15 combines with J gene TRBJ2-5; TRBD1 matches 12 bases. The end of the DNA is better explained by TRBJ2-7, so the J call may be wrong. This CDR3 is 19 amino acids long. Germline lookup yields CDR1 LNHNV and CDR2 YYDKDF (reference sequence). The CDR3 DNA sequence: TGTGCCACCAGCAGAGATCTATATTTGGGGACAGGGGGCGGATACGAGCAGTACTTC. Translated, it gives CATSRDLYLGTGGGYEQYF.

The rearrangement links TRBV19 to TRBJ2-7, with 7 positions matching TRBD1. V shed 4 bases, J shed 3 bases, and the junction held 6 bases outside the gene matches. This CDR3 is built from 14 residues. Looked up from germline, CDR1 is LNHDA and CDR2 is SQIVND (reference sequence). Here the CDR3 DNA reads TGTGCCAGTAGTAGCACAGGGGATTTCTACGAGCAGTACTTC. It is translated as CASSSTGDFYEQYF.

This CDR3 reads CASSPRGIAGGPPEQFF. CDR3 sequence (DNA): TGTGCCAGCAGCCCAAGAGGTATAGCGGGAGGCCCGCCCGAGCAGTTCTTC. The J gene is TRBJ2-1, the V gene TRBV11-2, with TRBD2 matching 10 bases. Unmatched junction bases numbered 17, after V lost 5 bases and J lost 10 bases. Germline CDR1 is SGHAT and CDR2 is FQNNGV. The CDR3 is 17 amino acids.

The chain uses TRBV7-6 and TRBJ1-2; TRBD1 agrees at 7 bases. The CDR3 extends over 15 amino acids. V was clipped by 4 bases and J by 0 bases; unmatched bases: 5. Germline CDR1 and CDR2: SGHVS and FNYEAQ. The CDR3 region is CASSSGGRTNYGYTF. CDR3 sequence (DNA): TGTGCCAGCAGCTCAGGGGGGCGGACTAACTATGGCTACACCTTC.